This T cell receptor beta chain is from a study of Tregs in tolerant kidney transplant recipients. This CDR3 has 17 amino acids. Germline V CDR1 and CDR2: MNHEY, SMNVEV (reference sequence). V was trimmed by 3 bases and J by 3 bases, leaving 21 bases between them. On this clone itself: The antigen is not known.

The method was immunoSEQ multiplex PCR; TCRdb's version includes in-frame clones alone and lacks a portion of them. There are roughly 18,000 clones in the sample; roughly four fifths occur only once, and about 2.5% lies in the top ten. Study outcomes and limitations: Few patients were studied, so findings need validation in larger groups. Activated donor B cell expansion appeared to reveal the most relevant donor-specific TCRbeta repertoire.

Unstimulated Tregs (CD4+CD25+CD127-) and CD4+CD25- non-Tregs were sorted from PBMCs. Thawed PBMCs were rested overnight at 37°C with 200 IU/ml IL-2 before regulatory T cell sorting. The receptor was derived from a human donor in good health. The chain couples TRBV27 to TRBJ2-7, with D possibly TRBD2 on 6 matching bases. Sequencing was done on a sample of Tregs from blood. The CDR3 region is CASSFRLTGEGIYEQYF. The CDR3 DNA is TGTGCCAGCAGTTTTAGGTTAACGGGAGAGGGAATCTACGAGCAGTACTTC.